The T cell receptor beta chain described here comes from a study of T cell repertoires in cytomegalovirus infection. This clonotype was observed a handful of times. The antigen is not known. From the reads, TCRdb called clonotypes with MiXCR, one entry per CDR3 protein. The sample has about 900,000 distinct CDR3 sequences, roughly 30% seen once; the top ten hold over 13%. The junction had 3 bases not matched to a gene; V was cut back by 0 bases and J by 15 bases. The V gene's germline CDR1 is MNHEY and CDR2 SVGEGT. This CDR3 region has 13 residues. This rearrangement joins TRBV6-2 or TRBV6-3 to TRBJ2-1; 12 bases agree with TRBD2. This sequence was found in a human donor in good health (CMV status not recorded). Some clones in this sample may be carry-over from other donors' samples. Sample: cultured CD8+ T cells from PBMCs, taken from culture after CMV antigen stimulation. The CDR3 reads CASSYSGLAGWFF. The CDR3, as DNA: TGTGCCAGCAGTTACTCCGGACTAGCGGGGTGGTTCTTC.